This T cell receptor beta chain originates from a study of T-cell reconstitution after alpha-beta-depleted transplantation in children. Study findings and constraints: By one year post-transplant, T-cell counts and diversity largely arose from T cells that were newly produced. Some patients' high day-60 TCRbeta diversity was attributed to recipient cells surviving conditioning. Alpha-beta T cells present about two months after transplant were reported to originate from several hundred expanded graft clones.

Unique molecular identifiers were incorporated when the TCRbeta library was constructed. TCRdb called the PCR reads again in MiXCR, with one record for every CDR3 protein. The sample has fewer than 550,000 distinct CDR3 sequences, over 9.5% seen once; the top ten hold 14%. This clonotype was counted only a few times. Its antigen is unknown. This CDR3 comprises 14 residues. Per germline, CDR1 MNHEY and CDR2 SVGEGT. The V end was cut by 2 bases, the J end by 6 bases, with 11 bases between. The receptor comes from a female patient aged 2-10 years who had a stem cell transplant for aplastic anemia, so the T cells may come from the graft donor. The chain employs TRBV6-2 or TRBV6-3 and TRBJ1-5; D ambiguous. The sample consisted of PBMCs, mostly from graft donor cells, taken 180 days after TCRalphabeta/CD19-depleted stem cell transplant. CDR3: CASSYGLRLQPQHF. CDR3 coding DNA: TGTGCCAGCAGTTACGGGTTGAGGCTTCAGCCCCAGCATTTT.